Listed here are 18 T cell receptor beta chains from one sample, sequenced in a study of T cell repertoires in cytomegalovirus infection. One entry per CDR3 protein results from TCRdb running MiXCR on the reads. This sample yields fewer than 850,000 distinct CDR3 sequences, of which 25% to 30% are seen a single time; 13% belongs to the top ten. Their specific antigens are unknown. This specimen was cultured CD8+ T cells from PBMCs, taken from culture after CMV antigen stimulation. Receptors originate from a human donor in good health (CMV status not recorded). Some clones in this sample may be carry-over from other donors' samples.

This clonotype was found a few times. The CDR3 protein is CASSLEAVRDGPNYGYTF. Written as DNA, the CDR3 is TGTGCCAGCAGCTTGGAGGCGGTCCGGGACGGTCCTAACTATGGCTACACCTTC. The genes are TRBV7-6 and TRBJ1-2, with D possibly matching TRBD1 (5 bases). Looked up from germline, CDR1 is SGHVS and CDR2 is FNYEAQ. V lost 3 bases, J lost 0 bases, and 20 bases lay in between. The CDR3 has 18 residues.

The chain carries TRBV25-1 and TRBJ2-7; D possibly uses TRBD1 or TRBD2 (5 bases each). Deletions cut 1 base from V and 3 bases from J, with 10 bases between. The germline CDR1 and CDR2 sequences are MGHDK and SYGVNS. The CDR3 is made up of 14 amino acids. In nucleotides, the CDR3 is TGTGCCAGCAGTGAATGGGACGAGAACTACGAGCAGTACTTC. It encodes CASSEWDENYEQYF.

DNA of the CDR3: TGTGCCAGCAGTTTATCGCGGACAGGAGATACGCAGTATTTT. Its translation: CASSLSRTGDTQYF. The chain couples TRBV27 to TRBJ2-3; 7 positions match TRBD1. CDR3 size: 14 residues. V lost 0 bases, J lost 5 bases, and 2 bases stayed unmatched. Germline values: CDR1 MNHEY, CDR2 SMNVEV (reference sequence).

This clonotype was seen a few times. J is TRBJ1-2 and V is TRBV7-8, with 12 bases lining up with TRBD1. Looked up from germline, CDR1 is SGHVS and CDR2 is FQNEAQ. The CDR3 is made up of 14 amino acids. V lost 6 bases to trimming and J lost 8 bases; unmatched junction nucleotides: 7. This CDR3 is CASSPGTGGGGYTF. The CDR3 region has the DNA TGTGCCAGCAGTCCCGGGACAGGGGGCGGCGGCTACACCTTC.

The J gene is TRBJ1-6, the V gene TRBV11-2; D is possibly TRBD1 (5 bases). The CDR3 sequence is 16 residues long. Germline V gives CDR1 SGHAT, CDR2 FQNNGV. V lost 7 bases and J 9 bases, leaving 22 bases between the germline ends. CDR3 loop: CASTPFPDTTTSPLHF. CDR3 nucleotides: TGTGCCAGCACCCCCTTCCCGGACACGACAACTTCACCCCTCCACTTT.

This clonotype showed up just a few times. The genes are TRBV6-6 and TRBJ2-3, with 9 bases matching TRBD1. The V gene's germline CDR1 is MNHNY and CDR2 SVGAGI (reference sequence). The CDR3 consists of 15 residues. The V and J ends lost 4 bases and 5 bases, in that order; junction bases with no gene match: 7. CDR3 DNA: TGTGCCAGCAGTTCTCCGGACAGGGGTATAGATACGCAGTATTTT. Amino acid sequence: CASSSPDRGIDTQYF.

This sequence joins TRBV27 and TRBJ1-1; possibly TRBD1 for D (5 bases). The length of the CDR3 is 14 residues. The germline V gene has CDR1 MNHEY and CDR2 SMNVEV (reference sequence). The ends were cut back, 3 bases at V and 0 bases at J, with 8 bases in the middle. The DNA for the CDR3 is TGTGCCAGCAGTTTTGGGGCCATGAACACTGAAGCTTTCTTT. It yields the protein CASSFGAMNTEAFF.

The chain is built from TRBV6-6 and TRBJ1-3; TRBD1 is a possible D gene (5 bases). V dropped 2 bases and J dropped 2 bases, with 13 bases sitting between them. This CDR3 contains 16 residues. Germline V gene sequence: CDR1 MNHNY, CDR2 SVGAGI (reference sequence). In DNA, the CDR3 is TGTGCCAGCAGTTACCTCTGGGGGGTGACTGGAAACACCATATATTTT. Translation gives CASSYLWGVTGNTIYF.

The J gene is TRBJ2-3, the V gene TRBV27, with TRBD2 matching over 16 bases. V trimming: 5 bases; J trimming: 2 bases; junction bases outside the gene matches: 7. The CDR3 has 18 residues. Germline CDR1 is MNHEY and CDR2 is SMNVEV (reference sequence). The CDR3 bases are TGTGCCAGCAGTCCGGGACTAGCGGGGGGGGAGGACACAGATACGCAGTATTTT. Residues: CASSPGLAGGEDTDTQYF.

Concerning this clonotype itself: A much larger clonotype is one base distant, so this may be a read error. The chain links TRBV7-6 to TRBJ2-1; TRBD1 aligns across 7 bases. CDR1 and CDR2 (germline): SGHVS, FNYEAQ. This CDR3 is 16 amino acids long. The CDR3 loop reads CASSLGTGRSYNVQFF. In nucleotides, the CDR3 is TGTGCCAGCAGCTTAGGGACAGGACGTTCCTACAATGTGCAGTTCTTC. The full variable domain, rest sourced from reference TRBV7-6 and TRBJ2-1, is GAGVSQSPRYKVTKRGQDVALRCDPISGHVSLYWYRQALGQGPEFLTYFNYEAQQDKSGLPNDRFSAERPEGSISTLTIQRTEQRDSAMYRCASSLGTGRSYNVQFFGPGTRLTVL.

The sample holds a few counts of this clonotype. This chain links TRBV2 with TRBJ1-1, with 9 bases fitting TRBD1. The CDR3 consists of 13 residues. In germline, CDR1 is SNHLY, CDR2 FYNNEI. V gave up 11 bases and J gave up 11 bases; unmatched junction bases: 15. The CDR3 region has the DNA TGTGCCGACTGGGACAGGGTTTTTTTGGGTGCTTTCTTT. It translates to CADWDRVFLGAFF.

On this clonotype itself: One end of the junction varies from germline; a read error may be responsible. The rearrangement links TRBV6-8 to TRBJ1-1; D might be TRBD1 (6 bases). Looked up from germline, CDR1 is MNHGY and CDR2 is SAAAGT. The CDR3 loop spans 20 amino acids. The CDR3 nucleotides are TGTGCCAGCAGTCTAGTACTCCCGGCGGGGGGCTTCTTGGGAAACACTGAAGCTCTCTTT. Protein sequence: CASSLVLPAGGFLGNTEALF.

This clonotype was recorded many times. The CDR3 DNA reads as TGTGCCAGCAGCCCGGACAGGCCTCCCTCCAATCAGCCCCAGCATTTT. Amino acids: CASSPDRPPSNQPQHF. This chain joins TRBV6-1 and TRBJ1-5; 7 nucleotides line up with TRBD1. J lost 3 bases, V lost 6 bases, and 11 bases had no gene match. The CDR3 totals 16 residues. CDR1 and CDR2 (germline): MNHNS, SASEGT.

This clonotype appeared many times. J is TRBJ2-3 and V is TRBV12-3 or TRBV12-4; 10 bases align to TRBD2. V lost 6 bases and J lost 4; bases outside the gene matches: 7. CDR3 length equals 15 residues. CDR3: CASRHSGGAPDTQYF. DNA for the CDR3: TGTGCCAGCAGACACAGCGGGGGGGCGCCAGATACGCAGTATTTT.

The chain combines TRBV7-9 with TRBJ1-1; D not resolved. The length of the CDR3 is 14 residues. CDR1 and CDR2 from the germline V gene are SEHNR and FQNEAQ (reference sequence). V lost 3 bases and J 0 bases, leaving 8 bases between the germline ends. CDR3 sequence reads: CASSFAAMNTEAFF. As DNA, the CDR3 is TGTGCCAGCAGCTTTGCAGCGATGAACACTGAAGCTTTCTTT.

This clonotype was recorded a few times. The rearrangement links TRBV7-2 to TRBJ1-1; D unclear. Trimming stripped 2 bases from V and 4 bases from J, with 14 bases between. This CDR3 has 15 amino acids. Germline CDR1 SGHTA, CDR2 FQGNSA. The CDR3 reads CASSLYHSSPTEAFF. The CDR3 DNA follows: TGTGCCAGCAGCTTATATCACAGCAGTCCCACTGAAGCTTTCTTT.

This sequence joins TRBV18 and TRBJ1-1, with D hard to call. CDR3 size: 16 residues. Germline assignment: CDR1 KGHSH and CDR2 LQKENI. Deletions cut 1 base from V and 5 bases from J, with 17 bases between. The CDR3 coding sequence is TGTGCCAGCTCACCACGTTATGAGAAGCGGGGTACTGAAGCTTTCTTT. Amino acid sequence: CASSPRYEKRGTEAFF.

The genes are TRBV4-3 and TRBJ2-2; no clear D. Trimming stripped 1 base from V and 2 bases from J, with 14 bases between. CDR3 length equals 17 residues. Germline values: CDR1 LGHNA, CDR2 YSLEER. CDR3 sequence: CASSQALGRSNTGELFF. CDR3 in DNA: TGCGCCAGCAGCCAAGCCTTGGGCAGATCAAACACCGGGGAGCTGTTTTTT.